This TCR beta chain came from a study of CXCR3-negative and CXCR3-positive naive CD8 T cells. Whole-study findings and limits: Compared with CXCR3-negative naive cells, CXCR3-positive naive cells showed more hydrophobic TRB CDR3s.

In the case of this clonotype: The target antigen is unknown.

The TRB cDNA libraries were prepared by 5' RACE with UMI labels. No DNA is given; TCRdb re-called the 5' RACE reads and lists each CDR3 protein once. This specimen shows some 130,000 distinct CDR3 sequences; the ten leading clones hold 0.5% to 0.6%. The germline gives CDR1 LGHNA, CDR2 YSLEER. The CDR3 has 15 residues. Input material: naive CXCR3+ CD8+ T cells from blood. Subset indicated: CD45RO-CCR7+CD27+CD95- naive CD8+ T cells expressing CXCR3 (TNR3+). The chain employs TRBV4-3 and TRBJ1-1. This sequence was found in a human donor in good health. Some clones in this sample may be carry-over from other donors' samples. CDR3: CASSQDLKLNTEAFF.